The TCR beta chain under discussion was sequenced for a study of T cells expressing NK-cell markers. General study findings and limits: Certain NKG2C+ T cell clones were expanded, and their HCMV specificity remained unclear. Top CD8+ clonotypes included the dominant CD3+CD56+NKG2C+ clonotypes in several donors.

For this clonotype: Its antigen is currently unknown.

Germline lookup yields CDR1 SGHRS and CDR2 YFSETQ. The CDR3 covers 17 residues. No DNA is given; TCRdb re-called the 5' RACE reads and lists each CDR3 protein once. This sample's table reports 350,000 to 450,000 distinct CDR3 sequences. The specimen sequenced was blood T cells: a sorted CD56 or NKG2C T cell subset, CD4+ or CD8+ T cells, or bulk PBMC T cells (not recorded which). The sequence derives from a man aged 18-69 years in good health. The chain has TRBV5-1 and TRBJ1-2. The CDR3: CASSPTDDRTLSYGYTF.